These 9 T cell receptor beta chains were sequenced from one sample in a study of T cells after yellow fever vaccination. TCRdb used MiXCR to reprocess the 5' RACE reads, holding one entry per CDR3 protein. The data show 400,000 or so distinct CDR3 sequences, around 10% seen once. The source material was PBMCs, sampled on the day of the first yellow fever vaccination. These receptors were obtained from a young man who received the YFV17D yellow fever vaccine.

This chain joins TRBV20-1 and TRBJ2-3, with D tentatively TRBD1 (6 bases). The CDR3 is 14 amino acids. V lost 4 bases, J lost 6 bases, and 17 bases lay in between. The germline CDR1 and CDR2 sequences are DFQATT and SNEGSKA (reference sequence). The CDR3 here is CSATGPGRGDTQYF. CDR3 nucleotides: TGCAGTGCTACGGGGCCGGGAAGGGGGGATACGCAGTATTTT.

V usage is TRBV7-6 and J usage is TRBJ2-5; D may be TRBD1 or TRBD2 (6 bases each). Germline lookup yields CDR1 SGHVS and CDR2 FNYEAQ. The CDR3 is 15 amino acids. Trimming cost V 2 bases and J 4 bases, with 14 bases left between them. The CDR3 sequence: CASSLLGGTGETQYF. In DNA form, the CDR3 reads TGTGCCAGCAGCTTATTAGGGGGGACTGGAGAGACCCAGTACTTC.

This clonotype has just a few counts. The genes are TRBV20-1 and TRBJ2-5, with unresolved D. The CDR3 is made up of 12 amino acids. The V end lost 3 bases, the J end lost 4 bases, and 9 bases lay between the germline ends. The germline gives CDR1 DFQATT, CDR2 SNEGSKA (reference sequence). The CDR3 here is CSARIGIETQYF. CDR3 coding DNA: TGCAGTGCTAGGATAGGAATAGAGACCCAGTACTTC.

This clonotype has only a few counts. The chain uses TRBV12-3 or TRBV12-4 and TRBJ2-7; 7 nucleotides match TRBD1. The J segment lost 4 bases and the V segment lost 4 bases, leaving 7 bases of the junction unmatched. This CDR3 contains 14 residues. The CDR3 reads CASSSGQSPYEQYF. CDR3 sequence (DNA): TGTGCCAGCAGTTCGGGACAGTCGCCTTACGAGCAGTACTTC.

A few counts support this clonotype. The chain recombines TRBV7-2 with TRBJ1-2, with unresolved D. The germline V gene has CDR1 SGHTA and CDR2 FQGNSA. The V end was cut by 2 bases, the J end by 6 bases, with 19 bases between. CDR3 length: 16 residues. This chain's CDR3 is CASSLSRASAGNGYTF. CDR3 DNA sequence: TGTGCCAGCAGCTTAAGTCGGGCCTCAGCGGGGAATGGCTACACCTTC. The full variable domain, in which reference TRBV7-2 and TRBJ1-2 provide the parts outside the CDR3, is GAGVSQSPSNKVTEKGKDVELRCDPISGHTALYWYRQSLGQGLEFLIYFQGNSAPDKSGLPSDRFSAERTGGSVSTLTIQRTQQEDSAVYLCASSLSRASAGNGYTFGSGTRLTVV.

This clonotype appeared many times. CDR3 coding DNA: TGTGCCAGCAGCTTAATAGGGCGGACGAACACCGGGGAGCTGTTTTTT. This gives the protein CASSLIGRTNTGELFF. The chain carries TRBV7-9 and TRBJ2-2, with D unclear. Germline V gives CDR1 SEHNR, CDR2 FQNEAQ (reference sequence). Trimming took 2 bases from V and 0 from J, leaving 10 bases between them. CDR3 length: 16 residues.

This clonotype was seen a handful of times. V usage is TRBV10-3 and J usage is TRBJ1-6; D unresolved. This CDR3 has 13 amino acids. Trimming shortened V by 7 bases and J by 0 bases, and 4 bases separated the two germline ends. Germline V gives CDR1 ENHRY, CDR2 SYGVKD. This CDR3 reads CAITVSYNSPLHF. CDR3 DNA: TGTGCCATCACGGTCTCCTATAATTCACCCCTCCACTTT.

The chain carries TRBV12-3 or TRBV12-4 and TRBJ2-7; 7 bases fit TRBD1. CDR3 length equals 13 residues. Unmatched junction bases numbered 5, after V lost 7 bases and J lost 2 bases. The CDR3 sequence is CASKETGAYEQYV. CDR3 in DNA: TGTGCCAGCAAGGAAACAGGGGCCTACGAGCAGTACGTC.

The genes are TRBV5-1 and TRBJ2-7; tentatively, D is TRBD1 (6 bases). V was cut by 2 bases and J by 6 bases, with 15 bases left in between. Germline V gene lookup returns CDR1 SGHRS and CDR2 YFSETQ. The CDR3 consists of 14 residues. CDR3 residues: CASSLVQGNGEQYF. The DNA for the CDR3 is TGCGCCAGCAGCTTAGTCCAGGGGAACGGCGAGCAGTACTTC.